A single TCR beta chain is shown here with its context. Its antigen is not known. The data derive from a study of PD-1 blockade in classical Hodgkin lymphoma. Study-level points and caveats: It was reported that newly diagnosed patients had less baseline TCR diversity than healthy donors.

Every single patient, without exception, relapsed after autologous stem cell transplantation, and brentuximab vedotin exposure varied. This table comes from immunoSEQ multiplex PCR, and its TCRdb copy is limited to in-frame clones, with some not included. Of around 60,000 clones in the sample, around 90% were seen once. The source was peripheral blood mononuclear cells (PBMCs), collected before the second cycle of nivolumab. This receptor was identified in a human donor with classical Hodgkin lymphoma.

The CDR3 DNA sequence: TGTGCCAGCAGCTTCCTGGGAGGCTTCGAGCAGTACTTC. Translation: CASSFLGGFEQYF. This rearrangement joins TRBV7-9 to TRBJ2-7; a weak D match, TRBD2 (6 bases). This CDR3 region has 13 residues. Germline V gene sequence: CDR1 SEHNR, CDR2 FQNEAQ (reference sequence). V was clipped by 3 bases and J by 6 bases, with 12 bases between them.